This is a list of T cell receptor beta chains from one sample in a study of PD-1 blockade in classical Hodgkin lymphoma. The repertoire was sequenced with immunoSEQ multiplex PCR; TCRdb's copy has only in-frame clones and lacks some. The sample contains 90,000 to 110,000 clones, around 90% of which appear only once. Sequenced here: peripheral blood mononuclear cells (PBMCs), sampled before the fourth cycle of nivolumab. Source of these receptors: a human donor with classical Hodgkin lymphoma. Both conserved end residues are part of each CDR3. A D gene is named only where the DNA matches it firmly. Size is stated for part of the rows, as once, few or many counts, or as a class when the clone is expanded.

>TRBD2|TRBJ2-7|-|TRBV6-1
TGTGCCAGCAGTGAAAAGGAGGGACTAGGGAACTACGAGCAGTACTTC
CASSEKEGLGNYEQYF
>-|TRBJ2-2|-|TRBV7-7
TGTGCCAGCAGCTTAGACATCAAGCGGGCAGGCGCCGGGGAGCTGTTTTTT
CASSLDIKRAGAGELFF
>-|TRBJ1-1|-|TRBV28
TGTGCCAGCAGTTTATCCGGGACCGGAGCTTTCTTT
CASSLSGTGAFF
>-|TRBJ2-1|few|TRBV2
TGTGCCAGCACCGGGGGTGGGCCCTACAATGAGCAGTTCTTC
CASTGGGPYNEQFF
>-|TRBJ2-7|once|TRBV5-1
TGCGCCAGCAGCGCCCCCAGGGAGCGGGCCTCCTACGAGCAGTACTTC
CASSAPRERASYEQYF
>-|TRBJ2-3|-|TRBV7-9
TGTGCCAGCAGCTTAGCGACAGGACTGGGGGGCACAGATACGCAGTATTTT
CASSLATGLGGTDTQYF
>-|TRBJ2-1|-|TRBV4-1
TGCGCCAGCAGCCAAGAGATGGTGGGGCGGAGGCATGAGCAGTTCTTC
CASSQEMVGRRHEQFF
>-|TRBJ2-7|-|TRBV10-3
TGTGCCATCAGTTACGGGTTCTCCTACGAGCAGTACTTC
CAISYGFSYEQYF
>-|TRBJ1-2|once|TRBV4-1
TGCGCCAGCAGCCAAGATAAAGGGATTGTTGGCTACACCTTC
CASSQDKGIVGYTF
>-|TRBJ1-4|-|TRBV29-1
TGCAGCGGGGGAGACACTAATGAAAAACTGTTTTTT
CSGGDTNEKLFF